This record covers a single T cell receptor (beta chain). Its cognate antigen is unknown. This sample was included in a study of beta chain features in type 1 diabetes. Study summary: On cell yields, gender and age, patients and healthy donors were similar.

Investigators reverse transcribed all isolated RNA, so they sequenced expressed TCRB transcripts. The table came from immunoSEQ multiplex PCR; TCRdb's copy has only in-frame clones and leaves some out. The table includes about 370,000 clones, over 9% detected once. V lost 2 bases and J 0 bases, leaving 4 bases between the germline ends. The CDR3 extends over 14 amino acids. Germline V gene data show CDR1 as SNHLY and CDR2 as FYNNEI. The study, taken as a whole, reports: In patients and controls equally, PCR might favor templates that are shorter. Type 1 diabetes patients had moderately but significantly shorter TCRB CDR3s in all four CD4+ subsets.

Each of the CD4+ naive, central memory, regulatory and stem cell-like memory populations was sorted via CD45RO/CCR7/CD25/CD127/CD95/CD27. Purities over 95% were achieved in all sorted populations. The sequence was obtained from a man aged 30-40 years with type 1 diabetes. Sequencing was performed on central memory CD4+ T cells from blood. V is TRBV2 and J is TRBJ1-4, with D hard to call. CDR3 sequence reads: CASSELSTNEKLFF. The CDR3 region has the DNA TGTGCCAGCAGTGAACTGTCAACTAATGAAAAACTGTTTTTT.